The clone carrying this T cell receptor (beta chain) was recorded a few times. Its cognate antigen is unknown. The data are from a study of blood T cells in healthy people across ages. Broader study findings: Long-lived donors carried more naive CD4+ cells and greater diversity than aged donors. Getting older went along with TCR beta diversity per million T cells dropping roughly linearly.

Isolated PBMCs totaled at least 6.5 million in each sample. With each sample, at least 5.5 micrograms of total RNA were extracted. Primed by a sample-barcoded 5' primer and a J-beta primer mix, a second PCR proceeded for about 7 to 12 cycles. TCRdb called the 5' RACE reads again in MiXCR, with one record for every CDR3 protein. This sample has about 570,000 distinct CDR3 sequences; approximately 30% occur once, and the top ten carry less than 20%. Germline V CDR1 and CDR2: DFQATT, SNEGSKA (reference sequence). V shed 6 bases, J shed 0 bases, and the junction held 7 bases outside the gene matches. CDR3 length: 15 residues.

The sample was blood. J is TRBJ2-3 and V is TRBV20-1, with 9 bases identical to TRBD2. The clonotype comes from a woman aged 70-85 years in good health. The chain's CDR3 is CSADRLAESTDTQYF. The DNA of the CDR3 is TGCAGTGCCGACAGACTAGCGGAGAGCACAGATACGCAGTATTTT.